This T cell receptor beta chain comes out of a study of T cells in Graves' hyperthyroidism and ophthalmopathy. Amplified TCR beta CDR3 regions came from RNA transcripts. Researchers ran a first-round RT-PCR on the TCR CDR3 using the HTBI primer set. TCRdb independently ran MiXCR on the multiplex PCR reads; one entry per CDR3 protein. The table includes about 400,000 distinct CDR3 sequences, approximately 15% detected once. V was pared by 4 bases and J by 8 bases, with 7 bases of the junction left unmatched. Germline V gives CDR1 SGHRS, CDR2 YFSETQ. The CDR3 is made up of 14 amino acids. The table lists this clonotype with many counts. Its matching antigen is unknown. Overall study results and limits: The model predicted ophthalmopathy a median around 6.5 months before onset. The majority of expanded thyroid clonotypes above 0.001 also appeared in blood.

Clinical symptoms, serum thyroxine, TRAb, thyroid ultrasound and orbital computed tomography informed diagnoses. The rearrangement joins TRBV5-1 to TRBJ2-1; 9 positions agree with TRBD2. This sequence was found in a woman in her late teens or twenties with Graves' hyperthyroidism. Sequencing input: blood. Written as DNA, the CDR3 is TGCGCCAGCAGCGAGGCGAGCGGGAGGTATGAGCAGTTCTTC. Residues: CASSEASGRYEQFF.